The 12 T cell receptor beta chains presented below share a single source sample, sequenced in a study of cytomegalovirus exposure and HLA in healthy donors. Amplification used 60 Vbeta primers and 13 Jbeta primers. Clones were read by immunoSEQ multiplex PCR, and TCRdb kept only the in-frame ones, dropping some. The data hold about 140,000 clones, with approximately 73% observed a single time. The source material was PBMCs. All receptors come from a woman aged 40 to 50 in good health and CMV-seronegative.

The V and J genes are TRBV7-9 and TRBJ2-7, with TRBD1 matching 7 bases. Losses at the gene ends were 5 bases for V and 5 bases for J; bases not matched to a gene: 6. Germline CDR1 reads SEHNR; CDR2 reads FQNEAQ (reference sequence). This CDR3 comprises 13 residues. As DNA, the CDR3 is TGTGCCAGCAGCCGCACAGGGGTTAACGAGCAGTACGTC. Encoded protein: CASSRTGVNEQYV.

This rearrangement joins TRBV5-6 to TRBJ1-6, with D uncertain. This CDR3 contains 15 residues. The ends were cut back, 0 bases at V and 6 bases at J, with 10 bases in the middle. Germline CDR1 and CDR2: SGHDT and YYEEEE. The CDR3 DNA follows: TGTGCCAGCAGCTTGGGAGGCGGAAGTAATTCACCCCTCCACTTT. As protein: CASSLGGGSNSPLHF.

For the CDR3, the DNA is TGCGCCAGCAGCTTACACAGGGAGAACACCGGGGAGCTGTTTTTT. It specifies CASSLHRENTGELFF. This chain links TRBV5-1 with TRBJ2-2, with D possibly matching TRBD1 (6 bases). The ends were cut back, 2 bases at V and 1 base at J, with 9 bases in the middle. Germline loops: CDR1 SGHRS, CDR2 YFSETQ. CDR3 length: 15 residues.

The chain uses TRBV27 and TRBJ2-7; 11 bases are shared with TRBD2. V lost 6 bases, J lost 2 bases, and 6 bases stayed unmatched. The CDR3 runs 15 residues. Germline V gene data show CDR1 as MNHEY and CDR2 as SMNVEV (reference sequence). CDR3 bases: TGTGCCAGCAGGTCTCTAGCGGGGGGAACCTACGAGCAGTACTTC. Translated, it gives CASRSLAGGTYEQYF.

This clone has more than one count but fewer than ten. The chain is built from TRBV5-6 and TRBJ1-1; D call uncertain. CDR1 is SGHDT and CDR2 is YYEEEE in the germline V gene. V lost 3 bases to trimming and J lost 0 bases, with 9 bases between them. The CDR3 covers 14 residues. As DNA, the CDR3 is TGTGCCAGCAGCTCCGGAGGGATGAACACTGAAGCTTTCTTT. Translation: CASSSGGMNTEAFF.

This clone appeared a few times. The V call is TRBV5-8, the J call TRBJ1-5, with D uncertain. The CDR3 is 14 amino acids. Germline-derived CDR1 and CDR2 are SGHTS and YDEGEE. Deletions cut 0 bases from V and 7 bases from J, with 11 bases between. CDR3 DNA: TGTGCCAGCAGCTTGGATATGAGAGGCCAGCCCCAGCATTTT. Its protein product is CASSLDMRGQPQHF.

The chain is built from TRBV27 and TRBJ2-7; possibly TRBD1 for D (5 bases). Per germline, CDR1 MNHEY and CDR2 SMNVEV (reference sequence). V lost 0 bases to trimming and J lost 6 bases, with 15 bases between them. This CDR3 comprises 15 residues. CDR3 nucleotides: TGTGCCAGCAGTTTATCGGTCTACAGGCAGCGCGAGCAGTACTTC. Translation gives CASSLSVYRQREQYF.

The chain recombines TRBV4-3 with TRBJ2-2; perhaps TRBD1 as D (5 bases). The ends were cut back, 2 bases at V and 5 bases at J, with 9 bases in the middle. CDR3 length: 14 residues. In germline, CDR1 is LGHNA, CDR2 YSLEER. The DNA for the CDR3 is TGCGCCAGCAGCCAATCCAGGGCAACCGGGGAGCTGTTTTTT. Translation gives CASSQSRATGELFF.

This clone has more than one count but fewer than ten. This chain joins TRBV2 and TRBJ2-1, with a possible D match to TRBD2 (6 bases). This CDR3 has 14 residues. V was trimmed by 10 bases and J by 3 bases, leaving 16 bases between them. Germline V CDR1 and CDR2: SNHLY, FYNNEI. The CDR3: CAIPGLDNYNEQFF. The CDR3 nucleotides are TGTGCCATCCCGGGACTGGACAACTACAATGAGCAGTTCTTC.

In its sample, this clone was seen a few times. CDR3 DNA: TGTGCCAGCAGGGGGGGGAGATATCAGCCCCAGCATTTT. Translation: CASRGGRYQPQHF. This sequence joins TRBV6-6 and TRBJ1-5, with TRBD1 as a possible D gene (5 bases). The germline CDR1 and CDR2 sequences are MNHNY and SVGAGI (reference sequence). V was clipped by 6 bases and J by 5 bases, with 11 bases between them. CDR3 size: 13 residues.

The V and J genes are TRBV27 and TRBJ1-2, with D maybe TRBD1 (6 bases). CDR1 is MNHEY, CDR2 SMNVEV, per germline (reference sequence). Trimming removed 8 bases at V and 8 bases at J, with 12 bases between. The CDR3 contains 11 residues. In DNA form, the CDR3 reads TGTGCCAGCGGCCACAGGGCCGGCTACACCTTC. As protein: CASGHRAGYTF.

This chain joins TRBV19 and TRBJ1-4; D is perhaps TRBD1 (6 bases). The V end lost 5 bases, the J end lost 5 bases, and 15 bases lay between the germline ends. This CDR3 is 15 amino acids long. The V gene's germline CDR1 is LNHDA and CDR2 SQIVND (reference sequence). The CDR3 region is CASSPHDRNNEKLFF. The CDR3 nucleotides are TGTGCCAGTAGTCCCCACGACAGGAACAATGAAAAACTGTTTTTT.